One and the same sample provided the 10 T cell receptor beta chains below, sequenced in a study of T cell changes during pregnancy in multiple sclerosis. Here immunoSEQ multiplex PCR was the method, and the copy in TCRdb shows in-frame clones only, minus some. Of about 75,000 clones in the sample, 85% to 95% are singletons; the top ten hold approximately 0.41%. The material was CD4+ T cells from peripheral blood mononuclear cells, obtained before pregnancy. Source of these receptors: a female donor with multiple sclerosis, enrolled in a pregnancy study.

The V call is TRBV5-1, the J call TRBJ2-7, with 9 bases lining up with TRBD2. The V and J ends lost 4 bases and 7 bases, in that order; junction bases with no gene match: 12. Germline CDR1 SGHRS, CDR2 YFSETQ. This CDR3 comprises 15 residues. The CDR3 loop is CASSHGLAIGGEQYF. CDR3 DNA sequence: TGCGCCAGCAGCCATGGACTAGCGATCGGTGGGGAGCAGTACTTC.

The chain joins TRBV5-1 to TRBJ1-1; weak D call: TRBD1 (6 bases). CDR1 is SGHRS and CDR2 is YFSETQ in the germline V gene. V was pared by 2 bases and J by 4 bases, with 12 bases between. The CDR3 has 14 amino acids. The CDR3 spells CASSLGGTTTEAFF. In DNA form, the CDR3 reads TGCGCCAGCAGCTTAGGGGGAACGACCACTGAAGCTTTCTTT.

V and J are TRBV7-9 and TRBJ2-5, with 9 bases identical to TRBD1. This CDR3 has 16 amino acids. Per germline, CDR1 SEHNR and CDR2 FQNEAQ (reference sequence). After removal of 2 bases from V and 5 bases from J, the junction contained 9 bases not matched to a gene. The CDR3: CASSLPGGTGRETQYF. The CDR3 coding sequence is TGTGCCAGCAGCTTACCCGGGGGGACAGGGAGGGAGACCCAGTACTTC.

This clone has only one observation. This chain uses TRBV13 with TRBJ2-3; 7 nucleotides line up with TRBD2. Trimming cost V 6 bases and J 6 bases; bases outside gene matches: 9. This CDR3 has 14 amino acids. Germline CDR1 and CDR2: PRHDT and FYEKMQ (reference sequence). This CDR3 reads CASSRRLAPDTQYF. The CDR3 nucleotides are TGTGCCAGCAGTCGACGACTAGCACCCGATACGCAGTATTTT.

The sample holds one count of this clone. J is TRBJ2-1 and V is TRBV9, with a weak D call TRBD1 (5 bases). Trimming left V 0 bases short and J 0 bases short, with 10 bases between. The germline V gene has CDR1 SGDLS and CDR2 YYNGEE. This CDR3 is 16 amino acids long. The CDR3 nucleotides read TGTGCCAGCAGCGTAGCCCAGGGCGGCTCCTACAATGAGCAGTTCTTC. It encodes CASSVAQGGSYNEQFF.

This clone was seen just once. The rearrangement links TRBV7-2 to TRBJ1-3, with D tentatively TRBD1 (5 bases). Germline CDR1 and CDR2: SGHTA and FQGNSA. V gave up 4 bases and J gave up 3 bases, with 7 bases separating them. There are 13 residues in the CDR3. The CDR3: CASSSRVGNTIYF. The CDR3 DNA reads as TGTGCCAGCAGCTCCAGGGTTGGAAACACCATATATTTT.

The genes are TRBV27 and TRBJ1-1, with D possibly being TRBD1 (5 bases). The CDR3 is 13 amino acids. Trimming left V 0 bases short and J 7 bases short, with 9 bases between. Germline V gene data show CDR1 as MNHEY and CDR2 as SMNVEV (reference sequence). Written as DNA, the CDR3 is TGTGCCAGCAGTTTATCGACAGTCGGTGAAGCTTTCTTT. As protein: CASSLSTVGEAFF.

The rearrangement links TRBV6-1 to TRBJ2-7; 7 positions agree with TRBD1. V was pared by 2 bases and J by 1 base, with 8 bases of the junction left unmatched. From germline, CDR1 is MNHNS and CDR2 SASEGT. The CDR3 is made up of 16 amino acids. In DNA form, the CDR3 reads TGTGCCAGCAGTGAATCTGGGACAGTAAAATCCTACGAGCAGTACTTC. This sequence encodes CASSESGTVKSYEQYF.

CDR3 protein: CASSTTSFSEQFF. The DNA of the CDR3 is TGTGCCAGTAGTACCACTAGTTTTAGTGAGCAGTTCTTC. V and J are TRBV19 and TRBJ2-1; D is possibly TRBD2 (5 bases). Germline-derived CDR1 and CDR2 are LNHDA and SQIVND (reference sequence). Trimming took off 4 bases at V and 9 bases at J, with 13 bases between the two ends. This CDR3 region has 13 residues. Full variable domain (rest looked up from reference TRBV19 and TRBJ2-1): DGGITQSPKYLFRKEGQNVTLSCEQNLNHDAMYWYRQDPGQGLRLIYYSQIVNDFQKGDIAEGYSVSREKKESFPLTVTSAQKNPTAFYLCASSTTSFSEQFFGPGTRLTVL.

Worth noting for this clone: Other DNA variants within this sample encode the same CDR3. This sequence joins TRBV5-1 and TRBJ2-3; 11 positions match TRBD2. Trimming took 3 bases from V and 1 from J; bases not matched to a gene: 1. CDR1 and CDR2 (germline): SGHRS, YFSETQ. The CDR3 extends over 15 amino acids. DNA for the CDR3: TGCGCCAGCAGCTCGGGACTAGCGGGCACAGATACGCAGTATTTT. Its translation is CASSSGLAGTDTQYF.